This T cell receptor (beta chain) stems from a study of early T cells in non-severe SARS-CoV-2 infection. Broader study findings: VDJdb-based annotation leaned toward anti-spike CD8 responses and missed private and CD4 specificities.

Germline CDR1 DFQATT, CDR2 SNEGSKA (reference sequence). CDR3 size: 14 residues. V lost 5 bases and J lost 7, with 21 bases in between. The count of this clonotype is one. What it recognizes is unknown. This may stem from a read error, because a much larger clone lies one nucleotide away. The TCR library protocol was used to attach unique molecular identifiers. These identifiers were attached to individual cDNA molecules. TCRdb processed the 5' RACE reads anew with MiXCR; each CDR3 protein has one entry. The data hold 70,000 to 85,000 distinct CDR3 sequences, with 12% observed a single time. The clonotype was recovered from an adult who was a healthcare worker with PCR-confirmed SARS-CoV-2 infection or an uninfected control (not recorded which). The V and J genes are TRBV20-1 and TRBJ2-7, with D hard to call. What was sequenced was whole blood. The CDR3 nucleotides read TGCAGTGCTTCCGCACGGGTCCCGCCTGAAGAGCAGTACTTC. Protein product: CSASARVPPEEQYF.